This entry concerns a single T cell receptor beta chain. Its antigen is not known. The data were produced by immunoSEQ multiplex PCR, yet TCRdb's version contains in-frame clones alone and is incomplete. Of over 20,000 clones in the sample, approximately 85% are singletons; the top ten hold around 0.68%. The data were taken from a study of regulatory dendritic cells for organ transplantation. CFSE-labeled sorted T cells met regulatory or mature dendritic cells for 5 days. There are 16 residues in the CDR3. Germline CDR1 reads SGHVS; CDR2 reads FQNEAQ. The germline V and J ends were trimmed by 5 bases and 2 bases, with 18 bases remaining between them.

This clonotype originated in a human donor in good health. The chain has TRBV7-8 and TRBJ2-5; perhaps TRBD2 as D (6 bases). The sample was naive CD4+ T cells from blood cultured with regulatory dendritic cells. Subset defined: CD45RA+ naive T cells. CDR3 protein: CASSLLILSGQETQYF. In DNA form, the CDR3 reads TGTGCCAGCAGCCTTTTAATACTTAGCGGACAAGAGACCCAGTACTTC.